This T cell receptor (beta chain) was identified in a study of OX40 agonist ivuxolimab in advanced cancers. The method was immunoSEQ multiplex PCR; TCRdb's version includes in-frame clones alone and lacks a portion of them. Here the sample spans about 64,000 clones, 84% being singletons. CDR1 is SGHRS, CDR2 YFSETQ, per germline. The CDR3 has 17 residues. Trimming took off 0 bases at V and 0 bases at J, with 12 bases between the two ends. The study, taken as a whole, reports: Clonal expansion among partial responders at 0.1-3.0 mg/kg ranked near the lowest. With doses of 0.1 to 3.0 mg/kg, CD4+ and CD8+ blood T cells had undergone clonal expansion by week 6.

On this clone: Its antigen is not identified.

Peripheral blood came from all dose cohorts at three timepoints. The material sequenced was CD4+ or CD8+ T cells sorted from blood, taken in a trial of the OX40 agonist ivuxolimab. This TCR came from an adult with an advanced solid tumor such as melanoma, head and neck, liver or kidney cancer. The genes are TRBV5-1 and TRBJ1-4; D not resolved. DNA for the CDR3: TGCGCCAGCAGCTTGGTACCCTTTGCCGCAACTAATGAAAAACTGTTTTTT. This codes for CASSLVPFAATNEKLFF. Full variable domain (remainder filled in from reference TRBV5-1 and TRBJ1-4): KAGVTQTPRYLIKTRGQQVTLSCSPISGHRSVSWYQQTPGQGLQFLFEYFSETQRNKGNFPGRFSGRQFSNSRSEMNVSTLELGDSALYLCASSLVPFAATNEKLFFGSGTQLSVL.